This T cell receptor beta chain came from a study of T cells in Graves' hyperthyroidism and ophthalmopathy. Study details: Peripheral blood was secured at the point of initial diagnosis, before any treatment. Study-wide results and limits: Blood held most thyroid clonotypes expanded above 0.001 frequency. Through a model of 13 V-J features, ophthalmopathy was separated from stable hyperthyroidism. Ophthalmopathy, which appeared later, was predicted by the model a median about 6 months before onset.

As regards this clonotype: The antigen remains unidentified.

CDR1 is LGHNA and CDR2 is YSLEER in the germline V gene. Trimming stripped 2 bases from V and 3 bases from J, with 5 bases between. The CDR3 is 13 amino acids. There were TCR beta CDR3 regions amplified from RNA transcripts. HTBI primers were employed in a first-round RT-PCR of the TCR CDR3. TCRdb re-analysed the multiplex PCR reads in MiXCR, keeping a single row per CDR3 protein. The data contain some 50,000 distinct CDR3 sequences, roughly half of them singletons. Sequencing input: blood. This chain connects TRBV4-3 to TRBJ1-5; no clear D. The receptor's source is a woman in her fifties or sixties with Graves' ophthalmopathy. CDR3 sequence: CASSQSYNQPQHF. The CDR3 DNA is TGCGCCAGCAGCCAATCCTACAATCAGCCCCAGCATTTT.